This T cell receptor beta chain is drawn from a study of CD8 T cells in ankylosing spondylitis. Many counts were recorded for this clonotype. Its antigen remains unidentified. TCRdb re-analysed the 5' RACE reads in MiXCR, keeping a single row per CDR3 protein. The sample includes about 240,000 distinct CDR3 sequences, roughly 8.6% seen only once; the top ten take approximately 6.2%. The germline gives CDR1 SGHDN, CDR2 FVKESK. The V and J ends lost 4 bases and 5 bases respectively, with 11 bases between them. The CDR3 is 13 residues long. Study-level results: It was reported that disease-linked clones were significantly enriched in matched ankylosing spondylitis synovial fluid. A TCR beta motif of 8 or 9 highly homologous variants appeared characteristic of ankylosing spondylitis blood.

Input material: blood, either unsorted or a sorted T cell fraction (not recorded which). The receptor's source is a male donor with ankylosing spondylitis or in good health (not recorded which). The chain employs TRBV14 and TRBJ2-5; D gene ambiguous. The CDR3 DNA follows: TGTGCCAGCAGCCTAAACGCCGTGGAGACCCAGTACTTC. It translates to CASSLNAVETQYF.